The 18 T cell receptor beta chains below all came from one sample that was sequenced in a study of T cell responses to AZD1222 COVID-19 vaccine. The protocol was immunoSEQ multiplex PCR, while the TCRdb copy is restricted to in-frame clones and leaves out a portion. The sample includes 150,000 to 160,000 clones, approximately 87% of them seen just once. Sequenced material: peripheral blood, taken on day 0 of MenACWY control vaccination. Source of these receptors: an adult in good health.

The chain carries TRBV10-3 and TRBJ2-1; TRBD2 aligns across 8 bases. Germline CDR1 is ENHRY and CDR2 is SYGVKD. V gave up 1 base and J gave up 5 bases; unmatched junction bases: 1. The CDR3 is made up of 14 amino acids. CDR3 protein: CAISELTSDNEQFF. The CDR3 DNA reads as TGTGCCATCAGTGAGTTGACTAGCGACAATGAGCAGTTCTTC.

V gene TRBV24-1 combines with J gene TRBJ1-2; weak D call: TRBD1 (5 bases). Deletions cut 3 bases from V and 2 bases from J, with 9 bases between. Germline V lookup: CDR1 KGHDR, CDR2 SFDVKD. The CDR3 is 14 amino acids. CDR3 coding DNA: TGTGCCACCAGTGATACAGGCGGAAACTATGGCTACACCTTC. This translates into CATSDTGGNYGYTF.

The V gene is TRBV7-2, the J gene TRBJ2-2; D is perhaps TRBD1 or TRBD2 (5 bases each). The CDR3 is made up of 16 amino acids. Trimming shortened V by 7 bases and J by 4 bases, and 19 bases separated the two germline ends. Germline lookup yields CDR1 SGHTA and CDR2 FQGNSA. CDR3 DNA sequence: TGTGCCAGCACCTCAACCGGGACGGGGATCACCGGGGAGCTGTTTTTT. This gives the protein CASTSTGTGITGELFF.

The chain combines TRBV28 with TRBJ1-5, with D hard to call. CDR1 and CDR2 from the germline V gene are MDHEN and SYDVKM. Deletions cut 6 bases from V and 1 base from J, with 10 bases between. The CDR3 loop spans 14 amino acids. CDR3 nucleotides: TGTGCCAGCAGAAGTGCTCAAAGCAATCAGCCCCAGCATTTT. This encodes CASRSAQSNQPQHF.

The chain links TRBV7-8 to TRBJ2-1; a possible D gene is TRBD2 (5 bases). The germline V gene encodes CDR1 SGHVS and CDR2 FQNEAQ. This CDR3 has 15 residues. Between the trimmed V and J ends, which lost 3 bases and 10 bases, there was a span of 19 bases. CDR3 in amino acids: CASSFSGLLLEEQFF. In DNA, the CDR3 is TGTGCCAGCAGCTTCAGCGGACTCCTACTGGAGGAGCAGTTCTTC.

The genes are TRBV30 and TRBJ1-1; D not resolved. Germline V gene lookup returns CDR1 GTSNPN and CDR2 SVGIG (reference sequence). The germline V and J ends were trimmed by 2 bases and 0 bases, with 13 bases remaining between them. CDR3 size: 15 residues. The CDR3 nucleotides are TGTGCCTGGAGTTTGGAGGGCCTGATGAACACTGAAGCTTTCTTT. It yields the protein CAWSLEGLMNTEAFF.

The J gene is TRBJ2-5, the V gene TRBV28; maybe TRBD1 (5 bases). The CDR3 spans 15 residues. Germline V gene lookup returns CDR1 MDHEN and CDR2 SYDVKM. V lost 6 bases and J lost 2, with 16 bases in between. Written as DNA, the CDR3 is TGTGCCAGCAGACCAGACAGAGGATCGCAAGAGACCCAGTACTTC. Its translation is CASRPDRGSQETQYF.

The chain is built from TRBV6-1 and TRBJ1-1; D gene uncertain. CDR3 length: 16 residues. Per germline, CDR1 MNHNS and CDR2 SASEGT. Trimming took off 0 bases at V and 1 base at J, with 12 bases between the two ends. The DNA of the CDR3 is TGTGCCAGCAGTGAAGCAGTCCCAGATTCGAACACTGAAGCTTTCTTT. It translates to CASSEAVPDSNTEAFF.

The chain has TRBV4-1 and TRBJ1-5; D is uncertain. The germline CDR1 and CDR2 sequences are MGHRA and YSYEKL. The CDR3 totals 14 residues. Deletions cut 1 base from V and 5 bases from J, with 9 bases between. The DNA of the CDR3 is TGCGCCAGCAGCCAAGCTGGGTTCGATCAGCCCCAGCATTTT. It specifies CASSQAGFDQPQHF.

The chain employs TRBV13 and TRBJ1-4; 10 bases fit TRBD1. CDR3 size: 14 residues. V dropped 5 bases and J dropped 8; count of bases not matched to a gene: 5. From germline, CDR1 is PRHDT and CDR2 FYEKMQ (reference sequence). For the CDR3, the DNA is TGTGCCAGCAGCGACAGGGGGCGCGAGGAAAAACTGTTTTTT. Protein: CASSDRGREEKLFF.

Worth noting for this clone: Other DNA sequences in this sample translate to the same CDR3. The gene calls are TRBV2 and TRBJ2-7; D ambiguous. The length of the CDR3 is 11 residues. The ends were cut back, 6 bases at V and 3 bases at J, with 6 bases in the middle. CDR1 and CDR2 (germline): SNHLY, FYNNEI. The CDR3 region has the DNA TGTGCCAGCAGCGAATACTACGAGCAGTACTTC. The encoded protein is CASSEYYEQYF.

V usage is TRBV24-1 and J usage is TRBJ1-2; D ambiguous. Trimming took 4 bases from V and 7 from J, leaving 18 bases between them. Germline-derived CDR1 and CDR2 are KGHDR and SFDVKD. This CDR3 is 15 amino acids long. CDR3 protein: CATSDPGGGDGGYTF. CDR3 coding DNA: TGTGCCACCAGTGACCCCGGCGGAGGCGACGGTGGCTACACCTTC.

This chain joins TRBV6-4 and TRBJ2-2; 14 bases align to TRBD2. V lost 3 bases to trimming and J lost 6 bases; unmatched junction nucleotides: 9. The V gene's germline CDR1 is MRHNA and CDR2 SNTAGT. CDR3 length equals 18 residues. The CDR3 loop reads CASSETLGLAGEAGELFF. The CDR3 coding sequence is TGTGCCAGCAGTGAGACCCTGGGACTAGCGGGAGAAGCCGGGGAGCTGTTTTTT.

The CDR3, as DNA: TGCGCCAGCAGCTTGGACAGTTTTAGCAATCAGCCCCAGCATTTT. It encodes CASSLDSFSNQPQHF. The chain is built from TRBV5-1 and TRBJ1-5; D not certain. This CDR3 is built from 15 residues. The ends were cut back, 0 bases at V and 0 bases at J, with 7 bases in the middle. The germline V gene encodes CDR1 SGHRS and CDR2 YFSETQ.

In this sample, this clone turned up once. V gene TRBV5-6 combines with J gene TRBJ2-3; TRBD2 is a possible D gene (5 bases). Germline lookup yields CDR1 SGHDT and CDR2 YYEEEE. Trimming took 1 base from V and 2 from J, leaving 8 bases between them. This CDR3 is built from 14 residues. DNA of the CDR3: TGTGCCAGCAGCTTGCGAGGGATCACAGATACGCAGTATTTT. It yields the protein CASSLRGITDTQYF.

This clone appeared a few times. The V gene is TRBV9, the J gene TRBJ1-5; no clear D gene. V lost 7 bases to trimming and J lost 4 bases, with 15 bases between them. The CDR3 is 14 residues long. Per germline, CDR1 SGDLS and CDR2 YYNGEE. CDR3 sequence (DNA): TGTGCCAGCGGTAAGGGATCCGGGAATCAGCCCCAGCATTTT. Its protein is CASGKGSGNQPQHF.

The chain recombines TRBV4-1 with TRBJ1-4; D remains ambiguous. The V and J ends lost 0 bases and 1 base respectively, with 6 bases between them. Germline V CDR1 and CDR2: MGHRA, YSYEKL. The CDR3 runs 15 residues. The CDR3 spells CASSQDPVTNEKLFF. CDR3 DNA: TGCGCCAGCAGCCAAGATCCAGTAACTAATGAAAAACTGTTTTTT.

The chain has TRBV7-9 and TRBJ2-7, with a tentative D call TRBD1 (6 bases). CDR1 and CDR2 from the germline V gene are SEHNR and FQNEAQ (reference sequence). V was trimmed by 1 base and J by 5 bases, leaving 12 bases between them. The CDR3 runs 14 residues. The CDR3 DNA follows: TGTGCCAGCAGCTTAGGGCACAGGGACCACGAGCAGTACTTC. Its translation: CASSLGHRDHEQYF.